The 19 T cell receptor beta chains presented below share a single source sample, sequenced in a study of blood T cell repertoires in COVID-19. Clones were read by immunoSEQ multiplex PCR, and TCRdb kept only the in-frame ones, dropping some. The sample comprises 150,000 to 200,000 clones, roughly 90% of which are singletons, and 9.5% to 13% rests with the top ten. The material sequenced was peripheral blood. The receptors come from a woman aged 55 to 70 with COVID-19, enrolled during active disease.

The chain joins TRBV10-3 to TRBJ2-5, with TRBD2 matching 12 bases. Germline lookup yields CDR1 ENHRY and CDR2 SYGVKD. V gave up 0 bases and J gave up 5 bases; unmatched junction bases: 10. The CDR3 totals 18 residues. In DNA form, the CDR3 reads TGTGCCATCAGTGAGTCGTCGGCTAGCGGGAGGGCGGCGGAGACCCAGTACTTC. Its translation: CAISESSASGRAAETQYF.

The CDR3 protein is CASTGLAGERETQYF. In DNA form, the CDR3 reads TGTGCCAGCACGGGACTAGCGGGAGAAAGGGAGACCCAGTACTTC. The rearrangement joins TRBV16 to TRBJ2-5, with 14 bases identical to TRBD2. Unmatched junction bases numbered 6, after V lost 7 bases and J lost 5 bases. Germline V lookup: CDR1 KGHSY, CDR2 FQNENV. The CDR3 is made up of 15 amino acids.

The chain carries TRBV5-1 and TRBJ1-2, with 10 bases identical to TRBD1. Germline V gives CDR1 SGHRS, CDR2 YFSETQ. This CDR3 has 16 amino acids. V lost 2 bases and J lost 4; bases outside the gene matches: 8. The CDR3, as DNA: TGCGCCAGCAGCTTAAAAAGCGGGACAGGGGTCTATGGCTACACCTTC. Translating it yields CASSLKSGTGVYGYTF.

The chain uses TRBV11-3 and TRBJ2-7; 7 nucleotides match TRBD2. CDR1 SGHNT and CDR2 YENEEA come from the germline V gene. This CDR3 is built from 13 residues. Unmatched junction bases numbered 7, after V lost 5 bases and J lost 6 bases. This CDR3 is CASSGGGRGEQYF. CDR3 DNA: TGTGCCAGCAGCGGCGGGGGACGGGGCGAGCAGTACTTC.

The CDR3 DNA follows: TGTGCCAGCAGCTTAGAGGGGGGGGTTTCACCCCTCCACTTT. This translates into CASSLEGGVSPLHF. V and J are TRBV11-2 and TRBJ1-6, with D possibly being TRBD1 (5 bases). Trimming removed 0 bases at V and 9 bases at J, with 9 bases between. The CDR3 covers 14 residues. The V gene's germline CDR1 is SGHAT and CDR2 FQNNGV.

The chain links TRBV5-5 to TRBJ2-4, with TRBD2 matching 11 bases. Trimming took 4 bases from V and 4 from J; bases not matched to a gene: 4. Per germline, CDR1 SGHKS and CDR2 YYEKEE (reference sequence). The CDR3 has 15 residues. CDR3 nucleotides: TGTGCCAGCAGCCCGGGACTAGCGGTTAAAAACATTCAGTACTTC. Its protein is CASSPGLAVKNIQYF.

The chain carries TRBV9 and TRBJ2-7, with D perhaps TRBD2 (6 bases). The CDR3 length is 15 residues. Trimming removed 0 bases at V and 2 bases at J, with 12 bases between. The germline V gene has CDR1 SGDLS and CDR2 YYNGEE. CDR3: CASSVGMGGAYEQYF. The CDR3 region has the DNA TGTGCCAGCAGCGTAGGAATGGGCGGGGCCTACGAGCAGTACTTC.

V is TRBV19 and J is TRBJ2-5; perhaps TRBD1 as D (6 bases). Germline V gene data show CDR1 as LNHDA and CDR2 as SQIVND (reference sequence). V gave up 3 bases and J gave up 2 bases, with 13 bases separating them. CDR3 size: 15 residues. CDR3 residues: CASSMGRTVQETQYF. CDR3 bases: TGTGCCAGTAGTATGGGGCGGACAGTACAAGAGACCCAGTACTTC.

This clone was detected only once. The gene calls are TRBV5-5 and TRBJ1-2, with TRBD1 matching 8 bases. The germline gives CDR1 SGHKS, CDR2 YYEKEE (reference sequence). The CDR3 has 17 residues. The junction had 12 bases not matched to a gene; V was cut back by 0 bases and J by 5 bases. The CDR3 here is CASSLVAGGARVYGYTF. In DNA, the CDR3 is TGTGCCAGCAGCTTGGTGGCAGGGGGCGCGAGAGTTTATGGCTACACCTTC.

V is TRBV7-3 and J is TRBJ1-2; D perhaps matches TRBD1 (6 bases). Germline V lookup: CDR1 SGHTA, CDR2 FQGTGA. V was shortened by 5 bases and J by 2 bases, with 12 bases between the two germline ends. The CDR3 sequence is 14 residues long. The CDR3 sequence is CASSPQQGNYGYTF. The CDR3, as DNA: TGTGCCAGCAGCCCCCAGCAGGGGAACTATGGCTACACCTTC.

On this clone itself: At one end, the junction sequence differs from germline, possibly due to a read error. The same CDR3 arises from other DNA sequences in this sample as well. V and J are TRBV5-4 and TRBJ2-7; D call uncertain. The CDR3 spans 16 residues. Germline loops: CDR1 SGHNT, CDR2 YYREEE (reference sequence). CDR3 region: CASSSHPSSASYEQYF. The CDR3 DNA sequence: TGCGCCAGCAGCTCCCACCCCTCGAGCGCCTCCTACGAGCAGTACTTC.

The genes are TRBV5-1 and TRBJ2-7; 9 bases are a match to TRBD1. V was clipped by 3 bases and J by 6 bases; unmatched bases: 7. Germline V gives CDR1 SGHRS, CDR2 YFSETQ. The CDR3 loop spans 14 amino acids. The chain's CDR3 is CASSWNRGQGEQYF. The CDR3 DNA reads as TGCGCCAGCAGCTGGAACAGGGGGCAGGGCGAGCAGTACTTC.

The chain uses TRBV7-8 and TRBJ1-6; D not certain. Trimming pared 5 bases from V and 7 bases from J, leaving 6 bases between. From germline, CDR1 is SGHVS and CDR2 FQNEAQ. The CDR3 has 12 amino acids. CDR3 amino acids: CASSPSNSPLHF. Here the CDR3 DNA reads TGTGCCAGCAGCCCCTCCAATTCACCCCTCCACTTT.

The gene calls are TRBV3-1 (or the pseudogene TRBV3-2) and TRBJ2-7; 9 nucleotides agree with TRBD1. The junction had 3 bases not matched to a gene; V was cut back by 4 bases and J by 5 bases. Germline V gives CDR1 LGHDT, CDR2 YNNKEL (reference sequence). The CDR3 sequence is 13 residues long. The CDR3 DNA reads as TGTGCCAGCAGCCGGGGACAGGGCGACGAGCAGTACTTC. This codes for CASSRGQGDEQYF.

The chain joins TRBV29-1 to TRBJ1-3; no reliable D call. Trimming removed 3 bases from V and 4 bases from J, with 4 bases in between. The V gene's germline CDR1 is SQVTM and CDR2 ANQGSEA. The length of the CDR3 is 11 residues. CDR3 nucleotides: TGCAGCGTTGACAGGGGAAACACCATATATTTT. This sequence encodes CSVDRGNTIYF.

CDR3 coding DNA: TGTGCCTGGAGGACAGGGATGAACACTGAAGCTTTCTTT. It is translated as CAWRTGMNTEAFF. The chain is built from TRBV30 and TRBJ1-1; 7 positions match TRBD1. Germline values: CDR1 GTSNPN, CDR2 SVGIG (reference sequence). The trim removed 3 bases at V and 0 bases at J, leaving 1 base unmatched. This CDR3 contains 13 residues.

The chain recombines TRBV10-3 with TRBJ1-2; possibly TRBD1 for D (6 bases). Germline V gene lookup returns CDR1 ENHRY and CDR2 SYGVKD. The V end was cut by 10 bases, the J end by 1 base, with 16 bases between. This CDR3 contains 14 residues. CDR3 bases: TGTGCCACGTCGACAGGAGAGAGTAACTATGGCTACACCTTC. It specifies CATSTGESNYGYTF.

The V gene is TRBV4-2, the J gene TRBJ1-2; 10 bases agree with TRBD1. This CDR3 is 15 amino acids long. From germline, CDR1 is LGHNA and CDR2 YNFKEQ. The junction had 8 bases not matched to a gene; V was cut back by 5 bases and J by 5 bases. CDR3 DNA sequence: TGTGCCAGCAGCGACGACAGGGGGCTTTGGTATGGCTACACCTTC. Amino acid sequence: CASSDDRGLWYGYTF.

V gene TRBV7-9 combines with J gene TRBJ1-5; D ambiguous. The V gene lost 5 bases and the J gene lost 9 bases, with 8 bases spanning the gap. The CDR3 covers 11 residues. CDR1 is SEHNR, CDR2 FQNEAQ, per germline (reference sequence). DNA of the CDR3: TGTGCCAGCAGCGCGACTGGGCCCCAGCATTTT. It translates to CASSATGPQHF. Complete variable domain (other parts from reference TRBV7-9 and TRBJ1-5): DTGVSQNPRHKITKRGQNVTFRCDPISEHNRLYWYRQTLGQGPEFLTYFQNEAQLEKSRLLSDRFSAERPKGSFSTLEIQRTEQGDSAMYLCASSATGPQHFGDGTRLSIL.